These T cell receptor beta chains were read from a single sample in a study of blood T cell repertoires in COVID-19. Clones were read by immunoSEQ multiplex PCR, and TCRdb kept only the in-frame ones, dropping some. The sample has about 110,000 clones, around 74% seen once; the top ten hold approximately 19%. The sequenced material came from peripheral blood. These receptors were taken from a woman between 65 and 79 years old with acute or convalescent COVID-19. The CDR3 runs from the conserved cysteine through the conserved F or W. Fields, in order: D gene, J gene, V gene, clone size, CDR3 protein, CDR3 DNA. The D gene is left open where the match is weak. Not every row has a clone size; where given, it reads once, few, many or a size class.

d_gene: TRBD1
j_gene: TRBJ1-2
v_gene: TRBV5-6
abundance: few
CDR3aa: CASSLGTPGQGETF
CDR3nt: TGTGCCAGCAGCTTAGGGACTCCGGGACAGGGAGAAACCTTC

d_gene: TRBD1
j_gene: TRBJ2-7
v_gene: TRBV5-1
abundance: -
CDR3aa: CASSLGGTASSYEQYF
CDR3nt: TGCGCCAGCAGCTTGGGTGGGACAGCGAGCTCCTACGAGCAGTACTTC

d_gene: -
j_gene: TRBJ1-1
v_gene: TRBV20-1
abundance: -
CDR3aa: CSAAGFSEAFF
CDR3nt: TGCAGTGCCGCAGGGTTCTCTGAAGCTTTCTTT

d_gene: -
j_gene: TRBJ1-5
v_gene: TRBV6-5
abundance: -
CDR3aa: CASSNGQLSQPQHF
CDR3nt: TGTGCCAGCTCCAACGGACAGTTGTCTCAGCCCCAGCATTTT

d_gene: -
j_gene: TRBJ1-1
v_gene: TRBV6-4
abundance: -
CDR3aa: CASSTGIPNTEAFF
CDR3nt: TGTGCCAGCAGTACAGGGATCCCGAACACTGAAGCTTTCTTT

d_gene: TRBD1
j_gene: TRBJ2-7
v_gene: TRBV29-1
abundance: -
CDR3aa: CSVRGGQDRSYEQYF
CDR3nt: TGCAGCGTTCGAGGAGGACAGGACCGCTCCTACGAGCAGTACTTC

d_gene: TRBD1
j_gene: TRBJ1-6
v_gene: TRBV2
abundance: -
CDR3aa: CASRVQGMFNSPLHF
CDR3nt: TGTGCCAGCAGAGTACAGGGGATGTTCAATTCACCCCTCCACTTT

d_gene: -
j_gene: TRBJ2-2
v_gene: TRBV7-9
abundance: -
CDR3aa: CASRVGTGELFF
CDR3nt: TGTGCCAGCAGGGTCGGCACCGGGGAGCTGTTTTTT

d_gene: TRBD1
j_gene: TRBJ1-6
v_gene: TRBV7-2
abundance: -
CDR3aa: CASSFRTGYSPLHF
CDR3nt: TGTGCCAGCAGCTTCCGGACAGGGTATTCACCCCTCCACTTT

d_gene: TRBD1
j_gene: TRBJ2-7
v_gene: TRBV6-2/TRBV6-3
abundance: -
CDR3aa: CASSATGTGAYEQYF
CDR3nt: TGTGCCAGCAGCGCTACCGGGACAGGGGCCTACGAGCAGTACTTC

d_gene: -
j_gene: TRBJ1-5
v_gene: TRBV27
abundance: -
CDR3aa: CASSFYRTGNNQPQHF
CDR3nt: TGTGCCAGCAGTTTCTACCGAACAGGGAACAATCAGCCCCAGCATTTT

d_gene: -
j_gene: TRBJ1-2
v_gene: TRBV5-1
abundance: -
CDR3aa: CASSLGSGEYGYTF
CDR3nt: TGCGCCAGCAGCTTGGGATCAGGGGAATATGGCTACACCTTC

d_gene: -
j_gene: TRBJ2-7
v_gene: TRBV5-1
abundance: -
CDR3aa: CASSFQGYEQYF
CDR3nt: TGCGCCAGCAGCTTCCAGGGGTACGAGCAGTACTTC

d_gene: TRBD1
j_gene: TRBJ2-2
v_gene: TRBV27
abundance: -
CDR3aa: CASRVMTPGQGDTGELFF
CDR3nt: TGTGCCAGCAGAGTCATGACGCCGGGACAGGGAGACACCGGGGAGCTGTTTTTT

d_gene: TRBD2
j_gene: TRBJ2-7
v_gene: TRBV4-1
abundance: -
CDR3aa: CASSPPGGTSAREQYF
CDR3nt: TGCGCCAGCAGCCCCCCGGGGGGGACTAGTGCACGTGAGCAGTACTTC

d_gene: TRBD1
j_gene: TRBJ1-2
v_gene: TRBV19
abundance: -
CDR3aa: CASRLTGSLGVDYGYTF
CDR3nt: TGTGCCAGTAGGCTGACAGGGAGTCTCGGCGTGGACTATGGCTACACCTTC

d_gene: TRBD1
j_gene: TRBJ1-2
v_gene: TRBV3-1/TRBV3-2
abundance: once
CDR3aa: CASSQAGTEGGYTF
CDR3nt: TGTGCCAGCAGCCAAGCCGGGACAGAGGGGGGCTACACCTTC

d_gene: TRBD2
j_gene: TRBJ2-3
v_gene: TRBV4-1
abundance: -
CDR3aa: CASSQVPGLATDTQYF
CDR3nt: TGCGCCAGCAGCCAAGTCCCGGGACTAGCGACAGATACGCAGTATTTT

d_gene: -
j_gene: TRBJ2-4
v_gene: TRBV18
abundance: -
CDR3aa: CASSPLAGEAQYF
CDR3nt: TGTGCCAGCTCACCGTTGGCAGGGGAAGCTCAGTACTTC

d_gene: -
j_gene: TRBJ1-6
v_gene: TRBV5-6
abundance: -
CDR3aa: CASSLASYNSPLHF
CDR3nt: TGTGCCAGCAGCTTGGCTTCCTATAATTCACCCCTCCACTTT

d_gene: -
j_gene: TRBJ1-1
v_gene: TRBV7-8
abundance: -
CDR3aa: CASSLVPGTEAFF
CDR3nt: TGTGCCAGCAGCTTAGTACCGGGCACTGAAGCTTTCTTT

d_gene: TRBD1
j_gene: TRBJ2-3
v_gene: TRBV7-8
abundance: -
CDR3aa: CASGQGRTDTQYF
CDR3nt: TGTGCCAGCGGACAGGGGCGCACAGATACGCAGTATTTT

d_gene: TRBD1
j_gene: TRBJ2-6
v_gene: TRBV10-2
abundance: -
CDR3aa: CAAGGQGTGGANVLTF
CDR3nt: TGCGCCGCGGGGGGACAGGGGACTGGTGGGGCCAACGTCCTGACTTTC

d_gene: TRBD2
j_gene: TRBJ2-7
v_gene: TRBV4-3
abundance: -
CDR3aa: CASSQGLAGGYEQYF
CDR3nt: TGCGCCAGTAGCCAGGGACTAGCGGGGGGCTACGAGCAGTACTTC

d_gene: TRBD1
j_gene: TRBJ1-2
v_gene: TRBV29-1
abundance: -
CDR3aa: CSVVQGARDYGYTF
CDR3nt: TGCAGCGTTGTTCAGGGGGCGAGGGACTATGGCTACACCTTC

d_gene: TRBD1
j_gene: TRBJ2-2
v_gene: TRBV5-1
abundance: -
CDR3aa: CASSPNPGQGNTGELFF
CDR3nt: TGCGCCAGCAGCCCGAACCCGGGACAGGGGAACACCGGGGAGCTGTTTTTT

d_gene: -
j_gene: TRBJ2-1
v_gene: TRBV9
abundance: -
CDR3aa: CASSPGTKKANEQFF
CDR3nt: TGTGCCAGCAGCCCGGGAACGAAAAAGGCCAATGAGCAGTTCTTC

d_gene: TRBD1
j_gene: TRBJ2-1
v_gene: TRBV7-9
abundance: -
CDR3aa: CASSPRTGSSYNEQFF
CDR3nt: TGTGCCAGCAGCCCGAGGACAGGGAGCTCCTACAATGAGCAGTTCTTC

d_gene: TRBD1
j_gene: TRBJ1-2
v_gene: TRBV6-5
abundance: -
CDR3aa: CASSQGEKVRGYTF
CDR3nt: TGTGCCAGCAGCCAGGGGGAGAAGGTTCGGGGCTACACCTTC

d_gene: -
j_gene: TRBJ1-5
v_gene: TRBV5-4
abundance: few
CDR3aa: CASSSGRGQPQHF
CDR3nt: TGTGCCAGCAGCTCGGGCAGGGGTCAGCCCCAGCATTTT

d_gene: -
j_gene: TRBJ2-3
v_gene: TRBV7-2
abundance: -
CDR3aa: CASSPRRGTDTQYF
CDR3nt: TGTGCCAGCAGCCCTCGACGGGGCACAGATACGCAGTATTTT

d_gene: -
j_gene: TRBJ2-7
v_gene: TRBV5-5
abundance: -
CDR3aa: CASSFSMTGSYEQYF
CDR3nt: TGTGCCAGCAGCTTTTCGATGACAGGCTCCTACGAGCAGTACTTC

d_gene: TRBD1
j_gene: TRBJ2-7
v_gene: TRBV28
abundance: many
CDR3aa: CASSFRGLYEQYF
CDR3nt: TGTGCCAGCAGTTTCAGGGGGCTCTACGAGCAGTACTTC

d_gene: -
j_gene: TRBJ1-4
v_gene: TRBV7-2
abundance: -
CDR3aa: CASSPRRNPTNEKLFF
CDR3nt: TGTGCCAGCAGCCCACGGAGGAATCCGACTAATGAAAAACTGTTTTTT

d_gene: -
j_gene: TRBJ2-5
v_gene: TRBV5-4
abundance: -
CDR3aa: CASSFPDSQETQYF
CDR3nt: TGTGCCAGCAGCTTTCCGGACAGTCAAGAGACCCAGTACTTC

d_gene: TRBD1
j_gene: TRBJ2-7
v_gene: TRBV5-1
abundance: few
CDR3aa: CASSFQDRGSEQYF
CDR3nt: TGCGCCAGCAGCTTCCAGGACAGGGGTTCCGAGCAGTACTTC

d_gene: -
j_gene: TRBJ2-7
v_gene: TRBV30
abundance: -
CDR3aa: CAWSPLQAGRYEQYF
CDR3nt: TGTGCCTGGAGTCCCCTACAGGCGGGGCGCTACGAGCAGTACTTC

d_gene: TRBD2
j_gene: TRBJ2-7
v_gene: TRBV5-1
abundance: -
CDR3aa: CPRFRLWGGRGGEQYF
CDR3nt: TGCCCCCGCTTTCGCCTTTGGGGGGGCCGGGGGGGGGAGCAGTACTTC

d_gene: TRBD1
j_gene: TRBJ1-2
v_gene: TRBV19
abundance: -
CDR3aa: CASSIGGGEFGYTF
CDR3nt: TGTGCCAGTAGTATAGGAGGGGGCGAGTTTGGCTACACCTTC

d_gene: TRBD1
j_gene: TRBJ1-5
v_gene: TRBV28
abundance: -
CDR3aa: CASSLARGPQHF
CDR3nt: TGTGCCAGCAGTTTAGCCAGGGGGCCGCAGCATTTT

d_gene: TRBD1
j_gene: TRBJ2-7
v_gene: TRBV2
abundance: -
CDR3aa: CASSRTGAISYEQYF
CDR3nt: TGTGCCAGCAGTCGGACAGGGGCCATCTCCTACGAGCAGTACTTC

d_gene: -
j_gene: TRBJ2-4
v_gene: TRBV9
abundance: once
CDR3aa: CASSVVPGEYIQYF
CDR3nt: TGTGCCAGCAGCGTAGTTCCAGGGGAGTACATTCAGTACTTC

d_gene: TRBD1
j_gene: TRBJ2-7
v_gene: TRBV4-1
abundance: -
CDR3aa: CASSAPGQGIYEQYF
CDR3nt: TGCGCCAGCAGCGCACCGGGACAGGGAATCTACGAGCAGTACTTC

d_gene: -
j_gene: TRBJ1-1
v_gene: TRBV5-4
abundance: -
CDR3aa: CASSSPRGSRTEAFF
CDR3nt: TGTGCCAGCAGCTCTCCCAGGGGATCACGGACTGAAGCTTTCTTT

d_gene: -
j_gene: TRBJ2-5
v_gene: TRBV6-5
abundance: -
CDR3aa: CASSYSPGLETQYF
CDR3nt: TGTGCCAGCAGTTACTCGCCGGGTTTGGAGACCCAGTACTTC

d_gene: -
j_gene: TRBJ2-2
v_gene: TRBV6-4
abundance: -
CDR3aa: CASSETQGMNTGELFF
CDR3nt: TGTGCCAGCAGTGAAACACAGGGCATGAACACCGGGGAGCTGTTTTTT

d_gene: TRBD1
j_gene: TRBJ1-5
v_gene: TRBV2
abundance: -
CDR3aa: CASSEWSQGDYSNQPQHF
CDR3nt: TGTGCCAGCAGTGAGTGGAGCCAGGGGGATTATAGCAATCAGCCCCAGCATTTT

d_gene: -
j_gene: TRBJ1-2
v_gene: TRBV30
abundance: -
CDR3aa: CAWSEGRAGYTF
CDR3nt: TGTGCCTGGAGTGAGGGCAGGGCGGGCTACACCTTC

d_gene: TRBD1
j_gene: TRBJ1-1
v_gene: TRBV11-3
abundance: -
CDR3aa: CASSLGTGGNTEAFF
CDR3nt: TGTGCCAGCAGCCTGGGGACAGGAGGGAACACTGAAGCTTTCTTT